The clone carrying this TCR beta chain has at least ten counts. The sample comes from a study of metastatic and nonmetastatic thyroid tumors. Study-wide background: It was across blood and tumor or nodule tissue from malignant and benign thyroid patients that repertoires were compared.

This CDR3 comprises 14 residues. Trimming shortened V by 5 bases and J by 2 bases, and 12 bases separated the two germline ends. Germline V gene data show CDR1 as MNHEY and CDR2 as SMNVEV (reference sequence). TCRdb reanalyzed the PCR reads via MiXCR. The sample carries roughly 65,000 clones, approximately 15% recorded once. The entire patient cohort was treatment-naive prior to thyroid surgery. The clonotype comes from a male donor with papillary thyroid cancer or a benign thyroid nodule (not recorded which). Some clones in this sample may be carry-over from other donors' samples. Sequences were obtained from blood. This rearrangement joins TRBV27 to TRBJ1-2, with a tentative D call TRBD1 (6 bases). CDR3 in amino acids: CASSPRGTNYGYTF. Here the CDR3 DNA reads TGTGCCAGCAGTCCGCGGGGGACAAACTATGGCTACACCTTC.